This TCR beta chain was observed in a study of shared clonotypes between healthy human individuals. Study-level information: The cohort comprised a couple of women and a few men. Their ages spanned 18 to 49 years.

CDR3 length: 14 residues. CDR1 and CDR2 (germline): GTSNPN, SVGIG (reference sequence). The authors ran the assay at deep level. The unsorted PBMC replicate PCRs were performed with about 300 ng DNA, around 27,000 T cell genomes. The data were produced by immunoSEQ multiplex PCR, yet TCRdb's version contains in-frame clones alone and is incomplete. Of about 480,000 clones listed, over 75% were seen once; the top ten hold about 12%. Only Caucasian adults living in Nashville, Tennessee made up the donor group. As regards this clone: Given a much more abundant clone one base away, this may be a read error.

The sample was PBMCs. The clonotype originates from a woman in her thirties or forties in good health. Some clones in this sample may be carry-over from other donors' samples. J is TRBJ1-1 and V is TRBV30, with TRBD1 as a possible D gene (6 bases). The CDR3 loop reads CAWSGQTMNAEAFF. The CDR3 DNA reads TGTGCCTGGAGCGGACAGACGATGAACGCTGAAGCTTTCTTT.